These 27 T cell receptor beta chains originate from one sample sequenced in a study of CD4 T cells in relation to SARS-CoV-2 and coronaviruses. The unexposed donors gave CD4+ T cells in about 2011-2019, prior to COVID-19. The repertoire was sequenced with immunoSEQ multiplex PCR; TCRdb's copy has only in-frame clones and lacks some. The table lists about 70,000 clones, 87% of them singletons, with 1.5% to 2% in the top ten. The sequencing input was memory CD4+ T cells from PBMCs. Every receptor here comes from a human donor in good health.

This chain connects TRBV11-2 to TRBJ2-1; D is ambiguous. Germline V gives CDR1 SGHAT, CDR2 FQNNGV. CDR3 size: 14 residues. Trimming took 6 bases from V and 2 from J, leaving 11 bases between them. Here the CDR3 reads CASSLLTTYNEQFF. The CDR3 DNA follows: TGTGCCAGCAGTCTCCTGACCACCTACAATGAGCAGTTCTTC. The full variable domain, in which reference TRBV11-2 and TRBJ2-1 provide the parts outside the CDR3, is EAGVAQSPRYKIIEKRQSVAFWCNPISGHATLYWYQQILGQGPKLLIQFQNNGVVDDSQLPKDRFSAERLKGVDSTLKIQPAKLEDSAVYLCASSLLTTYNEQFFGPGTRLTVL.

The chain carries TRBV18 and TRBJ2-6, with D uncertain. Per germline, CDR1 KGHSH and CDR2 LQKENI. There are 15 residues in the CDR3. The V and J ends lost 2 bases and 0 bases respectively, with 5 bases between them. The CDR3 DNA is TGTGCCAGCTCACCATCCATCTCTGGGGCCAACGTCCTGACTTTC. This codes for CASSPSISGANVLTF.

V is TRBV1 and J is TRBJ2-1; TRBD2, as called in the table, went unchecked against the DNA. TRBV1 is labeled a pseudogene. The CDR3 has 21 amino acids. The CDR3 protein is CTSSQEWIVSVTRGAKDEQFF. In nucleotides, the CDR3 is TGCACCAGCAGCCAAGAATGGATCGTTTCCGTCACTCGGGGGGCTAAGGATGAGCAGTTCTTC.

The rearrangement uses TRBV18 and TRBJ2-7, with TRBD2 as a possible D gene (6 bases). The CDR3 totals 14 residues. The V gene's germline CDR1 is KGHSH and CDR2 LQKENI. Trimming removed 3 bases from V and 6 bases from J, with 15 bases in between. CDR3 in amino acids: CASSPQEGRGEQYF. DNA for the CDR3: TGTGCCAGCTCACCCCAGGAGGGCCGGGGCGAGCAGTACTTC.

Notes on this clone: Relative to the germline gene, one junction end is altered; a read error may explain this. The rearrangement links TRBV6-5 to TRBJ1-3; D is undetermined. Germline V gene data show CDR1 as MNHEY and CDR2 as SVGAGI. The CDR3 consists of 15 residues. In DNA form, the CDR3 reads TGTGCCAGCAGTACAACAGCGGGCTCTGGAAGCACCATATATTTT. It codes for CASSTTAGSGSTIYF.

J is TRBJ2-6 and V is TRBV29-1, with 10 bases matching TRBD1. Germline-derived CDR1 and CDR2 are SQVTM and ANQGSEA. Unmatched junction bases numbered 5, after V lost 4 bases and J lost 2 bases. The CDR3 runs to 16 residues. Here the CDR3 reads CSVAGTGVPGANVLTF. DNA for the CDR3: TGCAGCGTTGCGGGGACAGGGGTTCCTGGGGCCAACGTCCTGACTTTC.

A few counts support this clone. This chain joins TRBV24-1 and TRBJ1-5; TRBD1 agrees at 10 bases. CDR3 length: 16 amino acids. From germline, CDR1 is KGHDR and CDR2 SFDVKD. Losses at the gene ends were 4 bases for V and 7 bases for J; bases not matched to a gene: 9. This CDR3 reads CATSDRGTGERQPQHF. The CDR3 DNA reads as TGTGCCACCAGTGACCGTGGGACAGGGGAACGGCAGCCCCAGCATTTT.

The chain is built from TRBV3-1 (or the pseudogene TRBV3-2) and TRBJ2-3; D is ambiguous. The V end lost 0 bases, the J end lost 1 base, and 8 bases lay between the germline ends. This CDR3 spans 15 amino acids. Germline values: CDR1 LGHDT, CDR2 YNNKEL (reference sequence). In nucleotides, the CDR3 is TGTGCCAGCAGCCAAGATCATAGGGGCACAGATACGCAGTATTTT. This sequence encodes CASSQDHRGTDTQYF.

The chain combines TRBV2 with TRBJ2-5; TRBD1 aligns across 8 bases. After removal of 7 bases from V and 5 bases from J, the junction contained 9 bases not matched to a gene. The germline CDR1 and CDR2 sequences are SNHLY and FYNNEI. CDR3 length equals 14 residues. The CDR3, as DNA: TGTGCCAGCACGTGGGCAGGGGGCAGGGAGACCCAGTACTTC. As protein: CASTWAGGRETQYF.

The chain recombines TRBV5-1 with TRBJ1-1, with 7 bases matching TRBD1. The CDR3 covers 13 residues. The V segment lost 4 bases and the J segment 6 bases; nucleotides outside the gene matches: 6. Germline values: CDR1 SGHRS, CDR2 YFSETQ. The CDR3 reads CASSTTGTAEAFF. The CDR3 nucleotides are TGCGCCAGCAGCACGACCGGGACAGCTGAAGCTTTCTTT.

V gene TRBV10-2 combines with J gene TRBJ1-2; D possibly corresponds to TRBD1 (5 bases). Trimming left V 6 bases short and J 5 bases short, with 13 bases between. There are 13 residues in the CDR3. Germline values: CDR1 WSHSY, CDR2 SAAADI. The CDR3: CASRAGFGYGYTF. The CDR3 DNA reads as TGCGCCAGCAGAGCAGGGTTTGGGTATGGCTACACCTTC.

The J gene is TRBJ2-7, the V gene TRBV28; no firm D call. CDR1 is MDHEN, CDR2 SYDVKM, per germline. V was pared by 8 bases and J by 2 bases, with 10 bases between. There are 12 residues in the CDR3. CDR3 in amino acids: CASSHRPYEQYF. The CDR3 region has the DNA TGTGCCAGCTCCCATAGGCCCTACGAGCAGTACTTC.

This chain links TRBV10-1 with TRBJ2-2; TRBD1 aligns across 10 bases. The V and J ends lost 4 bases and 5 bases, in that order; junction bases with no gene match: 7. CDR1 and CDR2 (germline): WNHNN, SYGVQD (reference sequence). The CDR3 spans 16 residues. CDR3 sequence: CASSGDRGRWTGELFF. DNA for the CDR3: TGCGCCAGCAGTGGGGACAGGGGCCGTTGGACCGGGGAGCTGTTTTTT.

V gene TRBV10-3 combines with J gene TRBJ2-2, with D possibly matching TRBD2 (5 bases). This CDR3 region has 15 residues. Trimming took 2 bases from V and 7 from J, leaving 14 bases between them. CDR1 and CDR2 (germline): ENHRY, SYGVKD. CDR3: CAISENTAGDGELFF. The CDR3, as DNA: TGTGCCATCAGTGAGAATACGGCCGGGGACGGGGAGCTGTTTTTT.

This clone has just one count. The J gene is TRBJ1-6, the V gene TRBV6-6, with 8 positions matching TRBD1. Germline lookup yields CDR1 MNHNY and CDR2 SVGAGI (reference sequence). With 2 bases clipped from V and 10 bases from J, the junction kept 7 bases outside the gene matches. This CDR3 is built from 15 residues. The CDR3 spells CASSYLDRDESPLHF. DNA of the CDR3: TGTGCCAGCAGTTACCTGGACAGGGACGAATCACCCCTCCACTTT.

In its sample, this clone was seen once. The gene calls are TRBV4-3 and TRBJ2-2; no reliable D call. The CDR3 has 16 amino acids. The V gene's germline CDR1 is LGHNA and CDR2 YSLEER. Trimming cost V 5 bases and J 7 bases, with 20 bases left between them. The CDR3 sequence is CASSSVLGIWGGELFF. DNA for the CDR3: TGCGCCAGCAGCTCCGTACTGGGGATCTGGGGCGGGGAGCTGTTTTTT.

The chain has TRBV24-1 and TRBJ2-3, with TRBD2 matching 12 bases. The V gene end was trimmed by 3 bases and the J gene end by 4 bases; junction bases not matched to a gene: 4. The germline gives CDR1 KGHDR, CDR2 SFDVKD. The CDR3 totals 16 residues. The DNA for the CDR3 is TGTGCCACCAGTGATGAACTAGCGGGGGGACCAGATACGCAGTATTTT. This codes for CATSDELAGGPDTQYF.

The V gene is TRBV11-3, the J gene TRBJ2-1; the D call may be TRBD1 or TRBD2 (6 bases each). V was cut by 4 bases and J by 7 bases, with 17 bases left in between. Per germline, CDR1 SGHNT and CDR2 YENEEA. The CDR3 sequence is 15 residues long. The CDR3 nucleotides are TGTGCCAGCAGCTCAACCGGGACACGGGAGAATGAGCAGTTCTTC. Its protein is CASSSTGTRENEQFF.

V is TRBV7-3 and J is TRBJ2-1, with no clear D. Germline assignment: CDR1 SGHTA and CDR2 FQGTGA. The V end was cut by 1 base, the J end by 5 bases, with 12 bases between. This CDR3 is 15 amino acids long. This CDR3 is CASSLRVLDNNEQFF. As DNA, the CDR3 is TGTGCCAGCAGCTTAAGGGTCCTGGATAACAATGAGCAGTTCTTC.

The gene calls are TRBV28 and TRBJ2-2, with D unresolved. This CDR3 contains 15 residues. From germline, CDR1 is MDHEN and CDR2 SYDVKM. The V and J ends lost 6 bases and 0 bases respectively, with 11 bases between them. CDR3 region: CASRKGGTNTGELFF. The CDR3 nucleotides read TGTGCCAGCAGAAAGGGTGGCACGAACACCGGGGAGCTGTTTTTT. The full variable domain, its missing parts supplied by reference TRBV28 and TRBJ2-2, is DVKVTQSSRYLVKRTGEKVFLECVQDMDHENMFWYRQDPGLGLRLIYFSYDVKMKEKGDIPEGYSVSREKKERFSLILESASTNQTSMYLCASRKGGTNTGELFFGEGSRLTVL.

This chain connects TRBV7-7 to TRBJ1-4, with unresolved D. Germline V CDR1 and CDR2: SSHAT, FNYEAQ (reference sequence). V was pared by 2 bases and J by 2 bases, with 9 bases between. This CDR3 has 15 residues. This CDR3 is CASSLSVSTNEKLFF. CDR3 in DNA: TGTGCCAGCAGCTTAAGCGTATCTACTAATGAAAAACTGTTTTTT.

The sample holds a few counts of this clone. The V call is TRBV5-1, the J call TRBJ1-2, with a possible D match to TRBD1 (5 bases). The V and J ends lost 3 bases and 5 bases respectively, with 14 bases between them. The CDR3 loop spans 14 amino acids. CDR1 is SGHRS, CDR2 YFSETQ, per germline. CDR3 residues: CASSSREGWYGYTF. The DNA of the CDR3 is TGCGCCAGCAGCTCGAGGGAGGGGTGGTATGGCTACACCTTC.

V gene TRBV4-1 combines with J gene TRBJ2-3; D possibly corresponds to TRBD2 (5 bases). The CDR3 is made up of 16 amino acids. Looked up from germline, CDR1 is MGHRA and CDR2 is YSYEKL. V lost 4 bases and J lost 1, with 15 bases in between. This chain's CDR3 is CASSLTSGTRTDTQYF. CDR3 DNA sequence: TGCGCCAGCAGCCTAACAAGCGGTACCCGCACAGATACGCAGTATTTT.

This chain links TRBV5-4 with TRBJ2-7; 8 positions match TRBD2. In germline, CDR1 is SGHNT, CDR2 YYREEE (reference sequence). The V gene end was trimmed by 1 base and the J gene end by 5 bases; junction bases not matched to a gene: 8. This CDR3 spans 15 amino acids. The CDR3 protein is CASSLPGLDIHEQYF. The CDR3 DNA reads as TGTGCCAGCAGCTTGCCGGGACTAGATATCCACGAGCAGTACTTC.

Only a few counts were recorded for this clone. The chain has TRBV14 and TRBJ2-2, with TRBD1 matching over 12 bases. Germline lookup yields CDR1 SGHDN and CDR2 FVKESK. The CDR3 runs to 20 residues. J lost 3 bases, V lost 0 bases, and 11 bases had no gene match. CDR3 sequence: CASSQDKGDRGREYTGELFF. As DNA, the CDR3 is TGTGCCAGCAGCCAAGATAAAGGGGACAGGGGGCGCGAGTACACCGGGGAGCTGTTTTTT.

The J gene is TRBJ1-2, the V gene TRBV19; 7 bases match TRBD1. Germline CDR1 is LNHDA and CDR2 is SQIVND (reference sequence). The CDR3 totals 17 residues. J was trimmed by 4 bases and V by 3 bases; bases with no gene match: 14. The CDR3 nucleotides read TGTGCCAGTAGTATCGGGGGATGGGACAGTACATTCTATGGCTACACCTTC. Encoded protein: CASSIGGWDSTFYGYTF.

This chain joins TRBV27 and TRBJ2-7; no clear D. CDR3 size: 12 residues. CDR1 and CDR2 (germline): MNHEY, SMNVEV (reference sequence). CDR3 sequence (DNA): TGTGCGACGGGCTTTTCCTCTTACGAGCAGTACTTC. Its protein product is CATGFSSYEQYF.